This T cell receptor beta chain was recorded in a study of blood T cell repertoires in COVID-19. About the research overall: Collection of acute and convalescent COVID-19 samples took place in the United States, Italy and Spain. T cells, B-cell-depleted T cells, or PBMCs supplied cDNA or gDNA.

CDR3 size: 15 residues. Per the germline V gene, CDR1 is LNHDA and CDR2 is SQIVND (reference sequence). V shed 0 bases, J shed 6 bases, and the junction held 2 bases outside the gene matches. Original data processing: The authors estimated nucleated cell counts from reference gene primer amplification. Sequencing used immunoSEQ multiplex PCR; TCRdb keeps in-frame clones, though not all of them. The D gene and trimming were derived from the DNA, and the V and J assignments and clone size from that table. The sample lists 250,000 to 300,000 clones; around 86% were seen once. This TCR was recovered from an older woman with active or convalescent COVID-19. The gene calls are TRBV19 and TRBJ1-6; 7 bases fit TRBD1. The sample comprised peripheral blood. CDR3 protein: CASSIDPGGNSPLHF. CDR3 nucleotide sequence: TGTGCCAGTAGTATAGATCCAGGGGGTAATTCACCCCTCCACTTT.